The rows below give T cell receptor beta chains drawn from one sample of a study of T-cell reconstitution after alpha-beta-depleted transplantation in children. TCRdb re-analysed the PCR reads in MiXCR, keeping a single row per CDR3 protein. The data show around 45,000 distinct CDR3 sequences, with 40% to 65% seen just once and less than 45% held by the top ten. The sample here was peripheral blood, taken before TCRalphabeta/CD19-depleted stem cell transplant. The source of these receptors is a boy younger than two with SCID, due to receive a stem cell transplant. Each CDR3 is given with its conserved first and last residue. A D gene is named only where the DNA matches it firmly. Not every row has a clone size; where given, it reads once, few, many or a size class.

CDR3aa: CSVAGGLDSEAFF
CDR3nt: TGCAGCGTTGCCGGAGGGTTGGACAGTGAAGCTTTCTTT
v_gene: TRBV29-1
j_gene: TRBJ1-1
abundance: .
d_gene: .

CDR3aa: CASRSSGGVPYEQYF
CDR3nt: TGTGCCAGCAGGTCTAGCGGGGGGGTCCCCTACGAGCAGTACTTC
v_gene: TRBV2
j_gene: TRBJ2-7
abundance: few
d_gene: TRBD2

CDR3aa: CATLEGRAYNEQFF
CDR3nt: TGTGCCACCTTGGAGGGCAGGGCCTACAATGAGCAGTTCTTC
v_gene: TRBV2
j_gene: TRBJ2-1
abundance: .
d_gene: .

CDR3aa: CASSLPGRRTEAFF
CDR3nt: TGTGCCAGCAGCTTACCGGGTCGGAGGACTGAAGCTTTCTTT
v_gene: TRBV7-2
j_gene: TRBJ1-1
abundance: .
d_gene: .

CDR3aa: CASSTDAMGLNEQYF
CDR3nt: TGTGCCAGCAGTACCGACGCGATGGGACTCAACGAGCAGTACTTC
v_gene: TRBV6-5
j_gene: TRBJ2-7
abundance: .
d_gene: .

CDR3aa: CASSRLETDTQYF
CDR3nt: TGTGCCAGCAGCCGTCTAGAGACGGATACGCAGTATTTT
v_gene: TRBV6-2/TRBV6-3
j_gene: TRBJ2-3
abundance: .
d_gene: .

CDR3aa: CASSPTSGSSYEQYF
CDR3nt: TGTGCCAGCAGTCCAACTAGCGGTAGCTCCTACGAGCAGTACTTC
v_gene: TRBV6-1
j_gene: TRBJ2-7
abundance: once
d_gene: TRBD2

CDR3aa: CAISDLTGYSNTGELFF
CDR3nt: TGTGCCATCAGTGACCTGACAGGCTACTCGAACACCGGGGAGCTGTTTTTT
v_gene: TRBV10-3
j_gene: TRBJ2-2
abundance: once
d_gene: .

CDR3aa: CASSLARGANVLTF
CDR3nt: TGCGCCAGCAGCTTAGCGAGGGGGGCCAACGTCCTGACTTTC
v_gene: TRBV5-1
j_gene: TRBJ2-6
abundance: many
d_gene: .

CDR3aa: CASSSVARKMNTEAFF
CDR3nt: TGTGCCAGCAGCTCCGTCGCGCGGAAGATGAACACTGAAGCTTTCTTT
v_gene: TRBV5-6
j_gene: TRBJ1-1
abundance: .
d_gene: .

CDR3aa: CATSRSTGELFF
CDR3nt: TGTGCCACCAGCCGCAGCACCGGGGAGCTGTTTTTT
v_gene: TRBV15
j_gene: TRBJ2-2
abundance: few
d_gene: .

CDR3aa: CASSLDLSGAYNYEQYF
CDR3nt: TGTGCCAGCAGCTTAGATTTGTCGGGGGCATATAACTACGAGCAGTACTTC
v_gene: TRBV11-2
j_gene: TRBJ2-7
abundance: .
d_gene: .

CDR3aa: CSAWVMNTEAFF
CDR3nt: TGCAGTGCTTGGGTCATGAACACTGAAGCTTTCTTT
v_gene: TRBV20-1
j_gene: TRBJ1-1
abundance: .
d_gene: .

CDR3aa: CASGDNEQFF
CDR3nt: TGTGCCAGCGGCGACAATGAGCAGTTCTTC
v_gene: TRBV6-2/TRBV6-3
j_gene: TRBJ2-1
abundance: .
d_gene: .

CDR3aa: CSAFLEFSYNEQFF
CDR3nt: TGCAGTGCTTTCCTCGAATTCTCCTACAATGAGCAGTTCTTC
v_gene: TRBV20-1
j_gene: TRBJ2-1
abundance: .
d_gene: .

CDR3aa: CASSWGLAGFVTYNEQFF
CDR3nt: TGTGCCAGCAGCTGGGGGTTAGCGGGGTTTGTGACCTACAATGAGCAGTTCTTC
v_gene: TRBV5-6
j_gene: TRBJ2-1
abundance: few
d_gene: TRBD2

CDR3aa: CSAGAGGENEQFF
CDR3nt: TGCAGTGCTGGAGCGGGGGGAGAAAATGAGCAGTTCTTC
v_gene: TRBV20-1
j_gene: TRBJ2-1
abundance: few
d_gene: TRBD2

CDR3aa: CSARPGWEQYF
CDR3nt: TGCAGTGCTAGGCCGGGATGGGAGCAGTACTTC
v_gene: TRBV20-1
j_gene: TRBJ2-7
abundance: few
d_gene: .

CDR3aa: CASSTQGLPRYTF
CDR3nt: TGTGCCAGCAGTACACAGGGGTTGCCGCGCTACACCTTC
v_gene: TRBV12-3/TRBV12-4
j_gene: TRBJ1-2
abundance: .
d_gene: TRBD1

CDR3aa: CASSLTDNEQFF
CDR3nt: TGCGCCAGCAGCTTAACGGACAATGAGCAGTTCTTC
v_gene: TRBV5-1
j_gene: TRBJ2-1
abundance: .
d_gene: .

CDR3aa: CASSYPEPQHF
CDR3nt: TGTGCCAGCAGTTACCCGGAGCCCCAGCATTTT
v_gene: TRBV6-6
j_gene: TRBJ1-5
abundance: .
d_gene: .

CDR3aa: CASSHGGQGVGETQYF
CDR3nt: TGCGCCAGCAGCCACGGGGGACAGGGGGTGGGGGAGACCCAGTACTTC
v_gene: TRBV4-1
j_gene: TRBJ2-5
abundance: .
d_gene: TRBD1

CDR3aa: CSAVMGPLSGNTIYF
CDR3nt: TGCAGTGCTGTCATGGGGCCCCTCTCTGGAAACACCATATATTTT
v_gene: TRBV20-1
j_gene: TRBJ1-3
abundance: .
d_gene: .

CDR3aa: CASSLTTQGAYNSPLHF
CDR3nt: TGTGCCAGCAGCTTGACTACTCAGGGGGCTTATAATTCACCCCTCCACTTT
v_gene: TRBV7-8
j_gene: TRBJ1-6
abundance: few
d_gene: TRBD1

CDR3aa: CASSQGPTGTTYNEQFF
CDR3nt: TGCGCCAGCAGCCAAGGACCGACAGGGACTACCTACAATGAGCAGTTCTTC
v_gene: TRBV4-3
j_gene: TRBJ2-1
abundance: many
d_gene: .

CDR3aa: CASSLNAGSINTQYF
CDR3nt: TGTGCCAGCAGCTTAAATGCAGGGTCTATCAATACGCAGTATTTT
v_gene: TRBV5-5
j_gene: TRBJ2-3
abundance: .
d_gene: .

CDR3aa: CASSPTATTYEQYF
CDR3nt: TGCGCCAGCAGCCCGACAGCTACCACCTACGAGCAGTACTTC
v_gene: TRBV5-1
j_gene: TRBJ2-7
abundance: .
d_gene: .

CDR3aa: CAGSGRGVQETQYF
CDR3nt: TGTGCCGGGAGCGGGCGGGGAGTCCAAGAGACCCAGTACTTC
v_gene: TRBV5-4
j_gene: TRBJ2-5
abundance: .
d_gene: .

CDR3aa: CASRDNYGYTF
CDR3nt: TGTGCCAGTAGAGATAACTATGGCTACACCTTC
v_gene: TRBV19
j_gene: TRBJ1-2
abundance: few
d_gene: .

CDR3aa: CASSPGLRHNEQFF
CDR3nt: TGTGCCAGCAGTCCGGGACTAAGACACAATGAGCAGTTCTTC
v_gene: TRBV6-1
j_gene: TRBJ2-1
abundance: .
d_gene: TRBD2

CDR3aa: CASRSRRGTEAFF
CDR3nt: TGTGCCAGCAGATCTCGTCGAGGGACTGAAGCTTTCTTT
v_gene: TRBV25-1
j_gene: TRBJ1-1
abundance: .
d_gene: .